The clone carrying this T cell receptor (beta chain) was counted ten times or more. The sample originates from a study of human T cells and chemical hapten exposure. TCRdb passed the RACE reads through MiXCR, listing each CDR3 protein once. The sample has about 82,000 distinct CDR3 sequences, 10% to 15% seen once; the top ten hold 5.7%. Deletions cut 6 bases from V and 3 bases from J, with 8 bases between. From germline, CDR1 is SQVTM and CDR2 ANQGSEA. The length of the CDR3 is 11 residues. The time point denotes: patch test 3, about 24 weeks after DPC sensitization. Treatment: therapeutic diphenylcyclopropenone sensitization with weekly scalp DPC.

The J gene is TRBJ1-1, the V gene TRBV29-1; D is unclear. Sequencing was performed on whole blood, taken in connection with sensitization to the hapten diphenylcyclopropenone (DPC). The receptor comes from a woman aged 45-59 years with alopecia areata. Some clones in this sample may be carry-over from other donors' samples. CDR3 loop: CSVSVDTEAFF. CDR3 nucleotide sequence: TGCAGCGTCTCCGTGGACACTGAAGCTTTCTTT.